These 26 T cell receptor beta chains share one sample of origin, sequenced in a study of T cells expressing NK-cell markers. Each CDR3 protein gets one entry in TCRdb, which reprocessed the 5' RACE reads and gives no DNA. The sample has more than 250,000 distinct CDR3 sequences; the top ten hold around 0.4%. Sequencing input: blood T cells: a sorted CD56 or NKG2C T cell subset, CD4+ or CD8+ T cells, or bulk PBMC T cells (not recorded which). These receptors all stem from a young man in good health.

The chain has TRBV12-3 or TRBV12-4 and TRBJ1-4; there is no DNA to check the TCRdb D call of TRBD1. The CDR3 has 13 residues. Here the CDR3 reads CASSLWTSEKLFF.

The CDR3 is CASSRIPRGDIQYF. This sequence joins TRBV12-3 or TRBV12-4 and TRBJ2-4; no DNA is available, so the TRBD2 call from TCRdb remains unchecked. The CDR3 runs to 14 residues.

The chain employs TRBV5-5 and TRBJ2-1. CDR1 is SGHKS, CDR2 YYEKEE, per germline (reference sequence). The CDR3 is 14 residues long. CDR3 sequence reads: CASSPMVAYNEQFF.

The V gene is TRBV6-2 or TRBV6-3, the J gene TRBJ2-1; TCRdb's D call, TRBD1, is unchecked because there is no DNA. The CDR3 length is 15 residues. CDR1 and CDR2 (germline): MNHEY, SVGEGT. CDR3 in amino acids: CASSYKQGSYNEQFF.

J is TRBJ1-2 and V is TRBV10-2; absent DNA, TCRdb's TRBD1 call cannot be checked. This CDR3 is built from 14 residues. The germline V gene encodes CDR1 WSHSY and CDR2 SAAADI. The CDR3 loop reads CASARQSPNYGYTF.

The chain has TRBV10-3 and TRBJ2-5; TCRdb proposes TRBD1, but this gene call is untestable without DNA. The CDR3 extends over 14 amino acids. Germline lookup yields CDR1 ENHRY and CDR2 SYGVKD. CDR3 loop: CATLPGQGRETQYF.

J is TRBJ2-6 and V is TRBV10-3; no DNA is available, so the TRBD1 call from TCRdb remains unchecked. CDR1 is ENHRY and CDR2 is SYGVKD in the germline V gene. There are 18 residues in the CDR3. The CDR3 is CAISEKGQGRDWGNVLTF.

This chain joins TRBV27 and TRBJ2-7. Germline values: CDR1 MNHEY, CDR2 SMNVEV (reference sequence). The CDR3 is 15 residues long. This CDR3 is CASSLFLGRSYEQYF.

The rearrangement uses TRBV24-1 and TRBJ2-5; TCRdb's D call of TRBD2 is untestable without DNA. CDR1 KGHDR and CDR2 SFDVKD come from the germline V gene. This CDR3 comprises 15 residues. This CDR3 is CATSDAGTTLETQYF.

This chain connects TRBV15 to TRBJ2-1; checking the TCRdb D call of TRBD1 is not possible without DNA. This CDR3 is built from 16 residues. CDR1 and CDR2 from the germline V gene are LNHNV and YYDKDF (reference sequence). The CDR3 sequence: CATRGPGQGRNNEQFF.

The chain couples TRBV12-3 or TRBV12-4 to TRBJ1-3. This CDR3 is 15 amino acids long. The CDR3 is CASSFGQDGGNTIYF.

The chain combines TRBV3-1 with TRBJ2-5; the TCRdb D gene call, TRBD1, has no DNA to confirm it. CDR1 is LGHDT, CDR2 YNNKEL, per germline (reference sequence). This CDR3 is 14 amino acids long. CDR3 sequence: CASSPPGGLETQYF.

The rearrangement uses TRBV12-3 or TRBV12-4 and TRBJ1-5. The CDR3 length is 17 residues. CDR3 protein: CASSFTSGGNSNQPQHF.

The V call is TRBV28, the J call TRBJ2-7; TCRdb outputs TRBD2, but without DNA this stays unchecked. The V gene's germline CDR1 is MDHEN and CDR2 SYDVKM. The CDR3 is made up of 15 amino acids. The CDR3 protein is CASGASGTSSYEQYF.

V gene TRBV6-5 combines with J gene TRBJ2-3; absent DNA, TCRdb's TRBD2 call cannot be checked. Germline V CDR1 and CDR2: MNHEY, SVGAGI. CDR3 size: 16 residues. CDR3 in amino acids: CASSYPASGRADTQYF.

This chain links TRBV5-8 with TRBJ1-5. The germline CDR1 and CDR2 sequences are SGHTS and YDEGEE. The CDR3 runs to 14 residues. CDR3 sequence: CASSLGRVNQPQHF.

The chain employs TRBV12-3 or TRBV12-4 and TRBJ1-1; TCRdb's D call, TRBD1, is unchecked because there is no DNA. There are 13 residues in the CDR3. CDR3 loop: CASILGERTEAFF.

The V and J genes are TRBV20-1 and TRBJ2-7; lacking DNA, the TRBD2 call made by TCRdb goes unchecked. The CDR3 length is 13 residues. The germline V gene has CDR1 DFQATT and CDR2 SNEGSKA (reference sequence). Here the CDR3 reads CSAKRDSSYEQYF.

V and J are TRBV20-1 and TRBJ1-2; the D call from TCRdb, TRBD1, cannot be confirmed without DNA. The CDR3 runs to 18 residues. Germline CDR1 is DFQATT and CDR2 is SNEGSKA (reference sequence). The CDR3 region is CSARVDGTGGVTNYGYTF.

The chain employs TRBV6-2 or TRBV6-3 and TRBJ2-1. Germline CDR1 and CDR2: MNHEY and SVGEGT. CDR3 length: 17 residues. This CDR3 is CASSYSTSGDSYNEQFF.

CDR3 region: CATSRGGQQHYGYTF. The chain has TRBV15 and TRBJ1-2; the D call of TRBD1 rests on TCRdb alone, since no DNA is present to check it. The CDR3 length is 15 residues. Germline-derived CDR1 and CDR2 are LNHNV and YYDKDF (reference sequence). The full variable domain, rest sourced from reference TRBV15 and TRBJ1-2, is DAMVIQNPRYQVTQFGKPVTLSCSQTLNHNVMYWYQQKSSQAPKLLFHYYDKDFNNEADTPDNFQSRRPNTSFCFLDIRSPGLGDTAMYLCATSRGGQQHYGYTFGSGTRLTVV.

The V gene is TRBV2, the J gene TRBJ2-1; TCRdb's D call of TRBD2 is untestable without DNA. The CDR3 contains 16 residues. In germline, CDR1 is SNHLY, CDR2 FYNNEI. This chain's CDR3 is CASSGGSSGKANEQFF.

The chain recombines TRBV29-1 with TRBJ2-7; checking the TCRdb D call of TRBD1 is not possible without DNA. Germline CDR1 and CDR2: SQVTM and ANQGSEA. The CDR3 sequence is 15 residues long. CDR3 protein: CSVSKSPGVRDEQYF.

The chain has TRBV19 and TRBJ2-5; TCRdb indicates TRBD2, and absent DNA this call remains unverified. The CDR3 has 14 residues. CDR1 is LNHDA and CDR2 is SQIVND in the germline V gene (reference sequence). CDR3 residues: CASSIGLGEETQYF. Full variable domain (missing parts from reference TRBV19 and TRBJ2-5): DGGITQSPKYLFRKEGQNVTLSCEQNLNHDAMYWYRQDPGQGLRLIYYSQIVNDFQKGDIAEGYSVSREKKESFPLTVTSAQKNPTAFYLCASSIGLGEETQYFGPGTRLLVL.

The rearrangement uses TRBV7-3 and TRBJ2-1; with no DNA, the TCRdb D assignment of TRBD1 cannot be verified. Germline-derived CDR1 and CDR2 are SGHTA and FQGTGA. This CDR3 has 16 amino acids. CDR3 protein: CASSPGWGDRGNEQFF.

The V and J genes are TRBV5-1 and TRBJ2-1; the D gene TCRdb calls, TRBD2, cannot be checked with no DNA. The germline V gene has CDR1 SGHRS and CDR2 YFSETQ. The CDR3 has 17 residues. The CDR3 protein is CASSPGLAGGAGNEQFF.